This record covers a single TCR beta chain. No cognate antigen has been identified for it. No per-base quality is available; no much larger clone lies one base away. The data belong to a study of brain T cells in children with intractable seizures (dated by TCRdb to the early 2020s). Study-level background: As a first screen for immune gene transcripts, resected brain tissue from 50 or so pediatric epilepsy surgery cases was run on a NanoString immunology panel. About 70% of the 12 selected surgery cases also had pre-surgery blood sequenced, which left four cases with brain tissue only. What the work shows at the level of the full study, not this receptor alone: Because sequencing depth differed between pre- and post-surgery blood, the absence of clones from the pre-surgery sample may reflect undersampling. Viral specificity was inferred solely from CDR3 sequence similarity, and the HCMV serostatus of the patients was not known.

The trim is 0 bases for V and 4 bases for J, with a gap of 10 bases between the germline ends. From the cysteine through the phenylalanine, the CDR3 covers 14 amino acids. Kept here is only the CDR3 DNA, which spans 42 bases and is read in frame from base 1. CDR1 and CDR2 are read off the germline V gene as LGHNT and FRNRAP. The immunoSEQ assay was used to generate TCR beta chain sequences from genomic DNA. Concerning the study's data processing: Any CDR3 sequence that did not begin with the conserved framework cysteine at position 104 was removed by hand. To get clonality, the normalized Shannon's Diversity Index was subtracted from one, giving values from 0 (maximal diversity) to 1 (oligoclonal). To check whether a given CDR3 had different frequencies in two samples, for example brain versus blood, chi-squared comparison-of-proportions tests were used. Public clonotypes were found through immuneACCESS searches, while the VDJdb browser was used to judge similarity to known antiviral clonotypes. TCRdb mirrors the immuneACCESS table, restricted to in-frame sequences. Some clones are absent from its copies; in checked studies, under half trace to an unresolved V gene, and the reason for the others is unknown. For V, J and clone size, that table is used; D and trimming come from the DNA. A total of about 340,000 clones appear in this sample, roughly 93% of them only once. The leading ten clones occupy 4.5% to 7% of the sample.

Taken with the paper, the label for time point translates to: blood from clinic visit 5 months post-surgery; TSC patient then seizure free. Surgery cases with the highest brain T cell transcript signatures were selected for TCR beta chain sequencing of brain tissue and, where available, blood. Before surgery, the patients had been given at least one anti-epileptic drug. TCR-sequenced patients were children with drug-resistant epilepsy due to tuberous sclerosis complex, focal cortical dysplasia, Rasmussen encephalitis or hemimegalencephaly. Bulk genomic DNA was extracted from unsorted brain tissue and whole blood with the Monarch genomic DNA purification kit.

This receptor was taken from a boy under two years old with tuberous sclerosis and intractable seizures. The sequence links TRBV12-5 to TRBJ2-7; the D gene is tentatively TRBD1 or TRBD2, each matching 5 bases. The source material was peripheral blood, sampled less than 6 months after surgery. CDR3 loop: CASGLVRGEYEQYF. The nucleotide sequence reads TGTGCTAGTGGTTTGGTACGAGGGGAGTACGAGCAGTACTTC.